A selection of T cell receptor beta chains follows, all from one sample in a study of blood T cell repertoires in COVID-19. Method: immunoSEQ multiplex PCR; TCRdb's copy keeps in-frame clones and lacks some. This sample has over 350,000 clones, with around 89% found just once. Specimen: peripheral blood. These receptors came from a woman under 40 with acute or convalescent COVID-19. CDR3s include the opening cysteine and the closing phenylalanine or tryptophan. D genes are given only for firm matches. Part of the rows lack a size; the others show once, few, many or a class for expanded clones.

CDR3 length | clone size | J gene | D gene | V gene | CDR3 protein | CDR3 DNA
13 | NA | TRBJ1-5 | NA | TRBV24-1 | CATSEPGLAPQHF | TGTGCCACCAGTGAGCCGGGTTTGGCGCCCCAGCATTTT
15 | NA | TRBJ1-3 | NA | TRBV21-1 | CASSRHSGSGNTIYF | TGTGCCAGCAGCAGACATTCAGGGTCTGGAAACACCATATATTTT
16 | NA | TRBJ1-2 | TRBD1 | TRBV19 | CASRKTPRQGYNGYTF | TGTGCCAGTAGAAAGACACCGAGACAGGGATATAATGGCTACACCTTC
12 | few | TRBJ2-7 | NA | TRBV6-1 | CASSETGNEQYF | TGTGCCAGCAGTGAAACGGGTAACGAGCAGTACTTC
15 | NA | TRBJ1-2 | NA | TRBV15 | CATSRTQGANYGYTF | TGTGCCACCAGCAGAACACAGGGAGCTAACTATGGCTACACCTTC
14 | NA | TRBJ2-1 | NA | TRBV30 | CAWSGDLAYNEQFF | TGTGCCTGGAGTGGGGACTTGGCCTACAATGAGCAGTTCTTC
17 | NA | TRBJ2-2 | NA | TRBV7-8 | CASSFGAGAQNTGELFF | TGTGCCAGCAGCTTTGGGGCGGGGGCCCAGAACACCGGGGAGCTGTTTTTT
15 | NA | TRBJ2-7 | TRBD1 | TRBV5-5 | CASSLEGQPTYEQYF | TGTGCCAGCAGCTTGGAGGGACAGCCAACCTACGAGCAGTACTTC
16 | NA | TRBJ2-2 | NA | TRBV5-1 | CASSPRKGDYTGELFF | TGCGCCAGCAGCCCAAGGAAAGGAGACTACACCGGGGAGCTGTTTTTT
15 | NA | TRBJ1-3 | NA | TRBV7-9 | CASSVTYRDGNTIYF | TGTGCCAGCAGCGTAACATACAGGGACGGAAACACCATATATTTT
15 | once | TRBJ2-1 | NA | TRBV5-1 | CASSLVAGNYNEQFF | TGCGCCAGCAGCTTGGTGGCAGGGAACTACAATGAGCAGTTCTTC
14 | NA | TRBJ1-5 | TRBD1 | TRBV18 | CASSPQGADQPQHF | TGTGCCAGCTCACCTCAGGGGGCTGATCAGCCCCAGCATTTT
13 | NA | TRBJ1-5 | NA | TRBV23-1 | CASSRGGAQPQHF | TGCGCCAGCAGTCGCGGGGGGGCCCAGCCCCAGCATTTT
19 | NA | TRBJ2-1 | TRBD2 | TRBV7-8 | CASSSSGPGLAGGPNEQFF | TGTGCCAGCAGCTCCTCGGGGCCGGGACTAGCGGGGGGCCCCAATGAGCAGTTCTTC
12 | once | TRBJ2-3 | NA | TRBV2 | CASQDSTDTQYF | TGTGCCAGCCAGGATAGCACAGATACGCAGTATTTT
21 | NA | TRBJ2-4 | NA | TRBV4-2 | CASSPVLSRGLSPVAKNIQYF | TGTGCCAGCAGCCCAGTCCTCTCGCGGGGGCTAAGCCCGGTCGCCAAAAACATTCAGTACTTC
15 | NA | TRBJ2-1 | NA | TRBV24-1 | CATSSLQDSYNEQFF | TGTGCCACCAGTAGCCTGCAAGACTCCTACAATGAGCAGTTCTTC
16 | NA | TRBJ2-2 | TRBD1 | TRBV25-1 | CASSEHRGPFSGELFF | TGTGCCAGCAGTGAACACAGGGGACCTTTTTCCGGGGAGCTGTTTTTT
16 | NA | TRBJ1-6 | NA | TRBV6-6 | CASSYSTRDIGSPLHF | TGTGCCAGCAGTTACTCGACGCGGGATATAGGGTCACCCCTCCACTTT
12 | once | TRBJ2-5 | NA | TRBV25-1 | CASTRGGETQYF | TGTGCCAGCACCCGGGGTGGGGAGACCCAGTACTTC
18 | NA | TRBJ2-3 | NA | TRBV12-5 | CASGLVFWGVRHTDTQYF | TGTGCTAGTGGTTTGGTTTTTTGGGGCGTTCGTCACACAGATACGCAGTATTTT
17 | NA | TRBJ1-2 | TRBD1 | TRBV3-1/TRBV3-2 | CASSPTLRDRVGNGYTF | TGTGCCAGCAGCCCTACTCTCCGGGACAGGGTGGGTAATGGCTACACCTTC
15 | NA | TRBJ1-2 | TRBD1 | TRBV2 | CASSESVAGGYGYTF | TGTGCCAGCAGTGAATCGGTCGCAGGGGGCTATGGCTACACCTTC
14 | NA | TRBJ1-5 | NA | TRBV5-5 | CASSLLWGDQPQHF | TGTGCCAGCAGCTTGTTGTGGGGAGATCAGCCCCAGCATTTT
17 | NA | TRBJ2-1 | NA | TRBV27 | CASSLERGGTGYNEQFF | TGTGCCAGCAGCCTTGAAAGGGGCGGGACCGGATACAATGAGCAGTTCTTC
15 | NA | TRBJ1-6 | TRBD1 | TRBV5-1 | CASRMDRGQNSPLHF | TGCGCCAGCAGAATGGACAGGGGGCAAAATTCACCCCTCCACTTT
14 | NA | TRBJ2-7 | NA | TRBV15 | CATSRDLGAYEQYF | TGTGCCACCAGCAGAGATCTGGGGGCATACGAGCAGTACTTC
17 | few | TRBJ2-7 | NA | TRBV6-1 | CASSEKGRPGVKYEQYF | TGTGCCAGCAGTGAAAAAGGCCGTCCCGGGGTCAAGTACGAGCAGTACTTC